These 19 T cell receptor beta chains share one sample of origin, sequenced in a study of radiation and T cells in renal cell carcinoma. Assay: immunoSEQ multiplex PCR; the TCRdb copy retains only in-frame clones and omits some. The top ten hold 20% to 25% of the sample, which has 65,000 to 80,000 clones, roughly 85% seen once. Noted time point: blood 2 weeks post-SBRT. The sample's treatment: 15 Gy SBRT to primary tumor, nephrectomy 4 weeks later. Material: blood, obtained from a patient whose treatment included radiotherapy and nephrectomy. These receptors were obtained from a woman in her 50s with renal cell carcinoma.

The chain is built from TRBV15 and TRBJ1-6; D possibly corresponds to TRBD1 (6 bases). The ends were cut back, 3 bases at V and 6 bases at J, with 15 bases in the middle. This CDR3 contains 16 residues. Germline V gene sequence: CDR1 LNHNV, CDR2 YYDKDF (reference sequence). In DNA form, the CDR3 reads TGTGCCACCAGCAGCCCTACAGGGTCCGGTAATTCACCCCTCCACTTT. This translates into CATSSPTGSGNSPLHF.

A note on this clone: Because it lacks the conserved phenylalanine or tryptophan at the end, this CDR3 is likely a read error. The DNA is omitted, as the CDR3 cannot be located on it reliably, and the CDR3 follows TCRdb's listing. V gene TRBV7-2 combines with J gene TRBJ1-1; the table calls TRBD1, which could not be checked here. The germline gives CDR1 SGHTA, CDR2 FQGNSA. Including both end residues, the CDR3 is 12 amino acids long. The CDR3 loop reads CASSFRKDRAEV.

The chain employs TRBV2 and TRBJ2-3; 11 bases are shared with TRBD2. The germline V gene encodes CDR1 SNHLY and CDR2 FYNNEI. Trimming cost V 5 bases and J 0 bases; bases outside gene matches: 10. The CDR3 covers 18 residues. The CDR3 DNA follows: TGTGCCAGCAGTCTGGTCCTGGGACTAGCGGTCAGCACAGATACGCAGTATTTT. Its protein product is CASSLVLGLAVSTDTQYF.

This clone appeared once. The CDR3 sequence: CASSLRPDEQYF. The CDR3 DNA reads TGTGCCAGCAGCTTACGACCGGACGAGCAGTACTTC. The chain is built from TRBV11-2 and TRBJ2-7, with no clear D. With 2 bases removed from V and 5 bases from J, the gap between germline ends came to 7 bases. This CDR3 contains 12 residues. Germline values: CDR1 SGHAT, CDR2 FQNNGV. Full variable domain (rest looked up from reference TRBV11-2 and TRBJ2-7): EAGVAQSPRYKIIEKRQSVAFWCNPISGHATLYWYQQILGQGPKLLIQFQNNGVVDDSQLPKDRFSAERLKGVDSTLKIQPAKLEDSAVYLCASSLRPDEQYFGPGTRLTVT.

There are a few counts of this clone. The DNA of the CDR3 is TGTGCCAGCAGCACGACAGTCTTGGGGAACACCATATATTTT. It yields the protein CASSTTVLGNTIYF. The chain carries TRBV7-8 and TRBJ1-3, with D possibly being TRBD1 (5 bases). CDR1 SGHVS and CDR2 FQNEAQ come from the germline V gene. Between the trimmed V and J ends, which lost 5 bases and 7 bases, there was a span of 15 bases. The length of the CDR3 is 14 residues. Based on the CDR3 plus reference TRBV7-8 and TRBJ1-3, the full variable domain is GAGVSQSPRYKVAKRGQDVALRCDPISGHVSLFWYQQALGQGPEFLTYFQNEAQLDKSGLPSDRFFAERPEGSVSTLKIQRTQQEDSAVYLCASSTTVLGNTIYFGEGSWLTVV.

V is TRBV6-6 and J is TRBJ2-1; the match to TRBD1 covers 7 bases. Trimming removed 11 bases from V and 6 bases from J; junction bases left unmatched: 1. CDR1 is MNHNY and CDR2 is SVGAGI in the germline V gene (reference sequence). The CDR3 is 10 residues long. The CDR3 DNA follows: TGTGCCGCAGGGGGCAATGAGCAGTTCTTC. It translates to CAAGGNEQFF.

This chain uses TRBV7-2 with TRBJ1-1; D perhaps matches TRBD1 (6 bases). Germline CDR1 SGHTA, CDR2 FQGNSA. This CDR3 is 15 amino acids long. Trimming removed 10 bases at V and 4 bases at J, with 22 bases between. This CDR3 is CAIQRTEGGVTEAFF. The CDR3 nucleotides are TGTGCCATTCAAAGGACGGAAGGGGGAGTCACTGAAGCTTTCTTT.

As to this clone: Relative to the germline gene, one junction end is altered; a read error may explain this. The rearrangement joins TRBV30 to TRBJ1-5; no clear D. The CDR3 length is 12 residues. CDR1 and CDR2 from the germline V gene are GTSNPN and SVGIG (reference sequence). The CDR3 here is CAWSVEYSPVIF. DNA for the CDR3: TGTGCCTGGAGTGTAGAATATAGCCCCGTAATTTTT. The whole variable domain, remainder taken from reference TRBV30 and TRBJ1-5, is SQTIHQWPATLVQPVGSPLSLECTVEGTSNPNLYWYRQAAGRGLQLLFYSVGIGQISSEVPQNLSASRPQDRQFILSSKKLLLSDSGFYLCAWSVEYSPVIFGDGTRLSIL.

CDR3 sequence (DNA): TGTGCCAGTAGCTCCCGGGAGCCTCTTGAAGCTTTCTTT. Translating it yields CASSSREPLEAFF. This chain uses TRBV19 with TRBJ1-1; D remains unclear. Germline V gene sequence: CDR1 LNHDA, CDR2 SQIVND (reference sequence). This CDR3 region has 13 residues. V was pared by 6 bases and J by 7 bases, with 15 bases between.

The count of this clone is one. The chain is built from TRBV28 and TRBJ2-7, with TRBD2 identical over 7 bases. V trimming: 5 bases; J trimming: 0 bases; junction bases outside the gene matches: 4. This CDR3 contains 14 residues. Germline-derived CDR1 and CDR2 are MDHEN and SYDVKM. CDR3 in amino acids: CASSRTGGSYEQYF. The CDR3 DNA follows: TGTGCCAGCAGTAGGACGGGGGGCTCCTACGAGCAGTACTTC. Looking up the rest from reference TRBV28 and TRBJ2-7 gives the full variable domain: DVKVTQSSRYLVKRTGEKVFLECVQDMDHENMFWYRQDPGLGLRLIYFSYDVKMKEKGDIPEGYSVSREKKERFSLILESASTNQTSMYLCASSRTGGSYEQYFGPGTRLTVT.

V gene TRBV18 combines with J gene TRBJ2-3, with D perhaps given as TRBD1 or TRBD2 (5 bases each). Germline V lookup: CDR1 KGHSH, CDR2 LQKENI. The CDR3 consists of 14 residues. With 2 bases removed from V and 5 bases from J, the gap between germline ends came to 11 bases. The CDR3 spells CASSPNSGGDTQYF. The CDR3 DNA reads as TGTGCCAGCTCACCAAATTCTGGGGGAGATACGCAGTATTTT.

CDR3 sequence: CASRQPPGREETQYF. CDR3 coding DNA: TGTGCCAGCAGACAGCCTCCGGGACGGGAAGAGACCCAGTACTTC. This sequence joins TRBV6-1 and TRBJ2-5; D might be TRBD1 or TRBD2, each matching 5 bases. The germline gives CDR1 MNHNS, CDR2 SASEGT. The CDR3 runs to 15 residues. Trimming shortened V by 6 bases and J by 3 bases, and 17 bases separated the two germline ends.

The chain carries TRBV5-1 and TRBJ2-1; 11 nucleotides match TRBD1. V lost 3 bases, J lost 7 bases, and 6 bases stayed unmatched. The CDR3 is made up of 15 amino acids. Germline V lookup: CDR1 SGHRS, CDR2 YFSETQ. The CDR3 loop is CASSSRTGGFNEQFF. CDR3 in DNA: TGCGCCAGCAGCTCCCGGACAGGGGGCTTTAATGAGCAGTTCTTC.

The chain combines TRBV11-2 with TRBJ2-1; 9 bases line up with TRBD2. Germline CDR1 reads SGHAT; CDR2 reads FQNNGV. Trimming took 5 bases from V and 9 from J; bases not matched to a gene: 5. The CDR3 covers 13 residues. The CDR3 region is CASSVAGVAEQFF. Here the CDR3 DNA reads TGTGCCAGCAGCGTAGCGGGAGTTGCTGAGCAGTTCTTC.

Of note for this clone: This same CDR3 is encoded by further DNA sequences in the sample. J is TRBJ2-2 and V is TRBV9, with D unclear. The CDR3 is 14 amino acids. V lost 0 bases and J lost 0, with 3 bases in between. The germline CDR1 and CDR2 sequences are SGDLS and YYNGEE. The CDR3 sequence is CASSVVPNTGELFF. The CDR3 nucleotides are TGTGCCAGCAGCGTAGTACCGAACACCGGGGAGCTGTTTTTT.

The rearrangement joins TRBV7-6 to TRBJ1-4, with D perhaps TRBD1 (5 bases). V was trimmed by 0 bases and J by 4 bases, leaving 12 bases between them. Germline V CDR1 and CDR2: SGHVS, FNYEAQ. The CDR3 runs to 16 residues. The CDR3: CASSLAPGPINEKLFF. The CDR3 DNA reads as TGTGCCAGCAGCTTAGCCCCAGGGCCGATTAATGAAAAACTGTTTTTT.

The chain has TRBV10-3 and TRBJ1-2; no reliable D call. Trimming shortened V by 2 bases and J by 2 bases, and 18 bases separated the two germline ends. The germline gives CDR1 ENHRY, CDR2 SYGVKD. CDR3 length: 17 residues. CDR3 in DNA: TGTGCCATCAGTGAGCTTGTCCGACGGTCAGACAACTATGGCTACACCTTC. Translation gives CAISELVRRSDNYGYTF.

V usage is TRBV10-3 and J usage is TRBJ2-3, with TRBD1 identical over 8 bases. Germline assignment: CDR1 ENHRY and CDR2 SYGVKD. V lost 4 bases and J lost 5; bases outside the gene matches: 5. The CDR3 runs 14 residues. The CDR3 region has the DNA TGTGCCATCAGTGGTACAGGGGGAGAAGATACGCAGTATTTT. Protein: CAISGTGGEDTQYF.

V is TRBV20-1 and J is TRBJ2-7; D gene uncertain. This CDR3 contains 11 residues. Trimming shortened V by 2 bases and J by 0 bases, and 2 bases separated the two germline ends. Germline assignment: CDR1 DFQATT and CDR2 SNEGSKA (reference sequence). The CDR3 sequence is CSARFSYEQYF. CDR3 nucleotide sequence: TGCAGTGCTAGATTCTCCTACGAGCAGTACTTC.